The present T cell receptor (beta chain) was sequenced within a study of blood T cell repertoires in COVID-19. Study-level background: The United States, Italy and Spain provided the acute and convalescent COVID-19 samples. T cells, B-cell-depleted T cells, or PBMCs provided the cDNA or gDNA that served as material.

The data were produced by immunoSEQ multiplex PCR, yet TCRdb's version contains in-frame clones alone and is incomplete. The data hold around 100,000 clones, with around 85% observed a single time. Germline assignment: CDR1 ENHRY and CDR2 SYGVKD. This CDR3 comprises 13 residues. Losses at the gene ends were 9 bases for V and 4 bases for J; bases not matched to a gene: 4. The specimen was peripheral blood. V and J are TRBV10-3 and TRBJ2-2; TRBD1 matches at 8 bases. The sequence was obtained from a middle-aged man with acute or convalescent COVID-19. This chain's CDR3 is CAIRQGTTGELFF. The CDR3 DNA follows: TGTGCCATTCGACAGGGGACCACCGGGGAGCTGTTTTTT.